This TCR beta chain originates from a study of blood T cell repertoires in COVID-19. This CDR3 has 18 residues. The germline V gene has CDR1 MNHEY and CDR2 SVGEGT. The ends lost 7 bases at V and 2 bases at J; junction bases unmatched: 12. Some clones are missing from TCRdb's copy, which holds only in-frame ones; the method was immunoSEQ multiplex PCR. The profile shows about 240,000 clones, 65% to 90% of them singletons. The genes are TRBV6-2 or TRBV6-3 and TRBJ2-7; 15 positions match TRBD2. The clonotype comes from a man aged 50-60 years with COVID-19, enrolled during active disease. Sequences were obtained from peripheral blood. The DNA of the CDR3 is TGTGCCAGCAACCCGGGACTAGCGGGGGGACTTACACCCTACGAGCAGTACTTC. As protein: CASNPGLAGGLTPYEQYF.